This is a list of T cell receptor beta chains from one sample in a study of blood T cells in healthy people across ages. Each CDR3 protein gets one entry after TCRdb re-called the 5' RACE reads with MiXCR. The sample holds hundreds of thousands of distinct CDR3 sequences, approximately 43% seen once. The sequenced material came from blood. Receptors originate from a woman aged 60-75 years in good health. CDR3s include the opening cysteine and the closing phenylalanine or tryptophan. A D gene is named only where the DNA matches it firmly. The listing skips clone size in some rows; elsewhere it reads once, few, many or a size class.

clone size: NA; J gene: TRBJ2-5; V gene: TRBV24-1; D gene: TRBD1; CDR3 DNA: TGTGCCACCAGTGGGGGACAGGGGGTGTGGGAGCAGTACTTC; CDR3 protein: CATSGGQGVWEQYF
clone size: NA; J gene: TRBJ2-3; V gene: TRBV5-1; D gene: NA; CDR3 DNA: TGCGCCAGCAGCTTTCCGGGACTCGGGAGCACAGATACGCAGTATTTT; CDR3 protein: CASSFPGLGSTDTQYF
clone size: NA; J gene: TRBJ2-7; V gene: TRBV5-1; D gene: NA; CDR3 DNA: TGCGCCAGCAGCCTCGACCCGGATTACAATGAGCAGTACTTC; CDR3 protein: CASSLDPDYNEQYF
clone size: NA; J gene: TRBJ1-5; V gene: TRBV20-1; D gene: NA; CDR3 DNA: TGCAGTGCTCTTTCTGACAGTCCCCAGCCCCAGCATTTT; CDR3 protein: CSALSDSPQPQHF
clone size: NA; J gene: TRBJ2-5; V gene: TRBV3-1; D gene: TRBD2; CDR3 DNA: TGTGCCAGCAGCCAACTAGCGGGACCCAATGAGCAGTACTTC; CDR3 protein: CASSQLAGPNEQYF
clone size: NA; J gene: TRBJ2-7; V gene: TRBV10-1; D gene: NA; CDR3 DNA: TGCGCCAGCAGTGTCGGCGGGCACTACGAGCAGTACTTC; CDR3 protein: CASSVGGHYEQYF
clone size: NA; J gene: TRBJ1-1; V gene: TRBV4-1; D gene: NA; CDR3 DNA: TGCGCCAGCAGCCAAAACCCCTCGGCCTTCGACACTGAAGCTTTCTTT; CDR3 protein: CASSQNPSAFDTEAFF
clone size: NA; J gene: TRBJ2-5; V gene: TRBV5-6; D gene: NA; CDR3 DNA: TGTGCCAGCAGCTTGAAGGTGAGGGAGCACCAAGAGACCCAGTACTTC; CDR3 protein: CASSLKVREHQETQYF
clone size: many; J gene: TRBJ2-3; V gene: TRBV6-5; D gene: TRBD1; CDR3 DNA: TGTGCCAGCAGTTCCCCGGGACAGGGCACAGATACGCAGTATTTT; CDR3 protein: CASSSPGQGTDTQYF
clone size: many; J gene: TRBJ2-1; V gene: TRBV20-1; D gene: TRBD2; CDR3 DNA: TGCAGTGCTACCTTAGATAGCGGGAATCGGTTCCACAATGAGCAGTTCTTC; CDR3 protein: CSATLDSGNRFHNEQFF
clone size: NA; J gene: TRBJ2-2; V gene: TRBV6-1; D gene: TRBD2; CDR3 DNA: TGTGCCAGCAGACCTACTAGCGGGAGGATCGGTAACACCGGGGAGCTGTTTTTT; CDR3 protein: CASRPTSGRIGNTGELFF
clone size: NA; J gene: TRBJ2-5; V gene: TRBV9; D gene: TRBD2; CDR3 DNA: TGTGCCAGCAGCCTTAGGGAGGGCCCTTTGGATGAGCAGTACTTC; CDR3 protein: CASSLREGPLDEQYF
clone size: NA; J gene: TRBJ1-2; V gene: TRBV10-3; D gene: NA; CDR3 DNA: TGTGCCATCAGTTGGGACGAGGATTTGGATGGCTACACCTTC; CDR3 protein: CAISWDEDLDGYTF
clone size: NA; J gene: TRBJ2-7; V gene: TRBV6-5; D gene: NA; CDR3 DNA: TGTGCCAGCAGTTACGTGGCGACTCCCTCCTACGAGCAGTACTTC; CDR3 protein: CASSYVATPSYEQYF
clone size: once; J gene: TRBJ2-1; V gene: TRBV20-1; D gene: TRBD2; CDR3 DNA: TGCAATGCTCGGAGCGGGAGGGGGGAAAATGAGCAGTTCTTC; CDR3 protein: CNARSGRGENEQFF
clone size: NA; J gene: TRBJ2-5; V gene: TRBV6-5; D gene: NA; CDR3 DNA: TGTGCCAGCAGTCCCCCTGGACGGGGAAGGGGCGGGCAGTACTTC; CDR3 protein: CASSPPGRGRGGQYF
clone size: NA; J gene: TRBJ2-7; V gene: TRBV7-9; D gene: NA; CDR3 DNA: TGTGCCAGCAGCGGGGTGACAACCGAGCAGTACTTC; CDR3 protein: CASSGVTTEQYF